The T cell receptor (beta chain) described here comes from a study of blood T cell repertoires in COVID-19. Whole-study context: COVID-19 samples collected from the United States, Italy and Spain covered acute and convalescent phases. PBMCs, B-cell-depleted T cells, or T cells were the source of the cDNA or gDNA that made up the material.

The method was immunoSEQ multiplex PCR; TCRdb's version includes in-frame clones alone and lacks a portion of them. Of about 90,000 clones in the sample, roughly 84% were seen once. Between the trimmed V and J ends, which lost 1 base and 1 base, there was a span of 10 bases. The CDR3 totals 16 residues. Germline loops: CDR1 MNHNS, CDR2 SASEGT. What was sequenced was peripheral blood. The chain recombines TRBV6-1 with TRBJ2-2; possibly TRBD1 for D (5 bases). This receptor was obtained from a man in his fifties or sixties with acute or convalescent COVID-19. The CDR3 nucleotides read TGTGCCAGCAGTGAAGAAACAGGCGGGAACACCGGGGAGCTGTTTTTT. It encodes CASSEETGGNTGELFF.